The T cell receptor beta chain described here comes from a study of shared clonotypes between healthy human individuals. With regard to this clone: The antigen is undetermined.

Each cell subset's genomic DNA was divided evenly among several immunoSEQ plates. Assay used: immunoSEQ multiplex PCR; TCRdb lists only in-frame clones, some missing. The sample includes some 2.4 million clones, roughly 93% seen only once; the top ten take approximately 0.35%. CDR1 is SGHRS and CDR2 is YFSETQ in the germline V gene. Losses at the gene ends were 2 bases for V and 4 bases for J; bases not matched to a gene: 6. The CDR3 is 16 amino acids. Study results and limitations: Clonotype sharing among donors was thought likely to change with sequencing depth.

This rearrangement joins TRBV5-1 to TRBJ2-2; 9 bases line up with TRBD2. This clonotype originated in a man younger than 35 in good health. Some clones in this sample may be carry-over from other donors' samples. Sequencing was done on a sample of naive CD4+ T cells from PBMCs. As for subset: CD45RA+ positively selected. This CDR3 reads CASSLAWTSVTGELFF. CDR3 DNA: TGCGCCAGCAGCTTAGCGTGGACTAGCGTCACCGGGGAGCTGTTTTTT.